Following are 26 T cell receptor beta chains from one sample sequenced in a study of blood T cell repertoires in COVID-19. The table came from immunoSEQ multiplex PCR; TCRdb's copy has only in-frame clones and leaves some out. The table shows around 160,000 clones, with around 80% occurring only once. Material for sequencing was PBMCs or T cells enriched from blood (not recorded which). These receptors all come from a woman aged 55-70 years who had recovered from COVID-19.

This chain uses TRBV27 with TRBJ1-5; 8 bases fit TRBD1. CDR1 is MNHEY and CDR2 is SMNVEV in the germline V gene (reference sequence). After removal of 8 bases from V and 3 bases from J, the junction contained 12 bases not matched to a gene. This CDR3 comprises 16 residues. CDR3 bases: TGTGCCAGCCAACCCGGGACAGGTTGGACCAATCAGCCCCAGCATTTT. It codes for CASQPGTGWTNQPQHF.

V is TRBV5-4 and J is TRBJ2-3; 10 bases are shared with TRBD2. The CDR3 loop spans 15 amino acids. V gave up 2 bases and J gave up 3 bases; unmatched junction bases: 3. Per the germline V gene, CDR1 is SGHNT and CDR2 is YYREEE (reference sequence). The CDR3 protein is CASSFGTSETDTQYF. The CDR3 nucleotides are TGTGCCAGCAGCTTCGGGACTAGCGAGACAGATACGCAGTATTTT.

The CDR3 sequence is CASSPGTGMNTEAFF. Here the CDR3 DNA reads TGCGCCAGCAGTCCCGGGACAGGGATGAACACTGAAGCTTTCTTT. The chain recombines TRBV5-1 with TRBJ1-1; the match to TRBD1 covers 9 bases. From germline, CDR1 is SGHRS and CDR2 YFSETQ. The CDR3 runs to 15 residues. The J segment lost 0 bases and the V segment lost 5 bases, leaving 5 bases of the junction unmatched. Supplemented by reference TRBV5-1 and TRBJ1-1, the full variable domain reads KAGVTQTPRYLIKTRGQQVTLSCSPISGHRSVSWYQQTPGQGLQFLFEYFSETQRNKGNFPGRFSGRQFSNSRSEMNVSTLELGDSALYLCASSPGTGMNTEAFFGQGTRLTVV.

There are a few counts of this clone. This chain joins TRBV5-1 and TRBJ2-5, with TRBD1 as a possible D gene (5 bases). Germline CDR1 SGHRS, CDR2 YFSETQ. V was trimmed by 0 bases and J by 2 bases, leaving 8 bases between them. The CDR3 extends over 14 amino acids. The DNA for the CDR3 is TGCGCCAGCAGCTTGGGGGGCACACAAGAGACCCAGTACTTC. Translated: CASSLGGTQETQYF.

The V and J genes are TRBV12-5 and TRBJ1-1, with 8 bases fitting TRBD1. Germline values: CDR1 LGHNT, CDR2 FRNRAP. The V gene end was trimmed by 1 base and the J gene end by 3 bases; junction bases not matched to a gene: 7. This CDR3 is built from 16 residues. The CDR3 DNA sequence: TGTGCTAGTGGTTTGGACACGGACAGGGCGGACACTGAAGCTTTCTTT. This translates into CASGLDTDRADTEAFF.

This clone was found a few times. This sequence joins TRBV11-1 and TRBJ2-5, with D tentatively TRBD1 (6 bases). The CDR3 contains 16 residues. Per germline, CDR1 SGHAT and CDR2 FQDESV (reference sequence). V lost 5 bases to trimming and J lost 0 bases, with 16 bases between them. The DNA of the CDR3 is TGTGCCAGCAGCCAACGGACAGCCAAACACCAAGAGACCCAGTACTTC. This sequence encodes CASSQRTAKHQETQYF.

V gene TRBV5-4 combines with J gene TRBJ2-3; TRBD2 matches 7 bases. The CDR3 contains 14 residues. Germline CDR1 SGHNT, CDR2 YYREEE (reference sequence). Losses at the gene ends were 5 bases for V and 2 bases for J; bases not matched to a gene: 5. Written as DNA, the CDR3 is TGTGCCAGCAGTTGGGGGGGAGTCACAGATACGCAGTATTTT. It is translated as CASSWGGVTDTQYF.

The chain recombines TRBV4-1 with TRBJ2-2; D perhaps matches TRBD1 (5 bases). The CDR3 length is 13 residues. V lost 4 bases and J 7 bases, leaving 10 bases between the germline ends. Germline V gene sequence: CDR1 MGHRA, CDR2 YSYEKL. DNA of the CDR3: TGCGCCAGCAGCCTTAAAGGGGTCGGGGAGCTGTTTTTT. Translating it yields CASSLKGVGELFF.

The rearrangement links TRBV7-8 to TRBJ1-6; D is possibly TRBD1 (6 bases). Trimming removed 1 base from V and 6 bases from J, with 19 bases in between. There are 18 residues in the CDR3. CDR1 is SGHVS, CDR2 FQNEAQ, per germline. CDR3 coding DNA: TGTGCCAGCAGCTTAGGACCGGGGGGGCCAAAGGGTAATTCACCCCTCCACTTT. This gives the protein CASSLGPGGPKGNSPLHF.

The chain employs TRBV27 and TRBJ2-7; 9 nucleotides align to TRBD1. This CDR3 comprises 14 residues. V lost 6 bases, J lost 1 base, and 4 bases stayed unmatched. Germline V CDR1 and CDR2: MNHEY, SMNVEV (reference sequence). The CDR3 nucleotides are TGTGCCAGCAGCCCGACAGGGGGGTCCTACGAGCAGTACTTC. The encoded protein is CASSPTGGSYEQYF.

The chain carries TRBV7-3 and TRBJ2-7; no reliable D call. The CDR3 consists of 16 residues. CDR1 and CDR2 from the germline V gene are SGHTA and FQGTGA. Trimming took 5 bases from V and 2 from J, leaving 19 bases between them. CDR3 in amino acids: CASSPLGTESTYEQYF. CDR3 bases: TGTGCCAGCAGCCCCCTCGGAACAGAAAGTACCTACGAGCAGTACTTC.

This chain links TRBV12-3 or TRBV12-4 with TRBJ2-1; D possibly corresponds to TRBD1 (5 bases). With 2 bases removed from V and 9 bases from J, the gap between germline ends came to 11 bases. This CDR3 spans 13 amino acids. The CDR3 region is CASSLNEDTEQFF. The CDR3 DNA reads TGTGCCAGCAGTTTAAACGAGGACACTGAGCAGTTCTTC.

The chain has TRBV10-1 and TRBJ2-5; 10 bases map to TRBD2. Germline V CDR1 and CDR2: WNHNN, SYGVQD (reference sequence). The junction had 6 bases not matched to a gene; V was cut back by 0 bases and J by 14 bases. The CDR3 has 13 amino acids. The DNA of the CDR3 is TGCGCCAGCAGTGAGTCTGGGCTAGCGGGGGTCTACTTC. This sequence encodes CASSESGLAGVYF.

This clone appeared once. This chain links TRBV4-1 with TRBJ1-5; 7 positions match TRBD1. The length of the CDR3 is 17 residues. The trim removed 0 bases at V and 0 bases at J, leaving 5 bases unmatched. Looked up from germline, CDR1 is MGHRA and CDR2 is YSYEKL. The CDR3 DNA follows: TGCGCCAGCAGCCAAGAGGTACAGGGGCCTAGCAATCAGCCCCAGCATTTT. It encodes CASSQEVQGPSNQPQHF.

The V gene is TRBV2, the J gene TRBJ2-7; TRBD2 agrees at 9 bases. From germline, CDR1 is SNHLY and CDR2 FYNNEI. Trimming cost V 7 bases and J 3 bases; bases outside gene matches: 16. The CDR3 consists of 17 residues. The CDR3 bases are TGTGCCAGCACTCCTTCGTGGGCTAGCGGGGTGAGCTACGAGCAGTACTTC. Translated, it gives CASTPSWASGVSYEQYF.

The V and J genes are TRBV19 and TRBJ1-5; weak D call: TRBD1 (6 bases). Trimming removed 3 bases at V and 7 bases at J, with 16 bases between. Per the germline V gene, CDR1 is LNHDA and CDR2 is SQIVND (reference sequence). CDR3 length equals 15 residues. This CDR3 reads CASSIDLQGRQPQHF. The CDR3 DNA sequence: TGTGCCAGTAGTATTGATCTACAGGGAAGGCAGCCCCAGCATTTT. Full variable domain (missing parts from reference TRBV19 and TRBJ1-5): DGGITQSPKYLFRKEGQNVTLSCEQNLNHDAMYWYRQDPGQGLRLIYYSQIVNDFQKGDIAEGYSVSREKKESFPLTVTSAQKNPTAFYLCASSIDLQGRQPQHFGDGTRLSIL.

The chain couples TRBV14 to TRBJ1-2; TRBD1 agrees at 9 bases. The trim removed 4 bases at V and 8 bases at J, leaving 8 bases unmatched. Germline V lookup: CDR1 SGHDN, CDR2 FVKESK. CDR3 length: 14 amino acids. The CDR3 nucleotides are TGTGCCAGCAGCCTCACGACAGGGGGAAGCGGCTACACCTTC. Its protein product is CASSLTTGGSGYTF.

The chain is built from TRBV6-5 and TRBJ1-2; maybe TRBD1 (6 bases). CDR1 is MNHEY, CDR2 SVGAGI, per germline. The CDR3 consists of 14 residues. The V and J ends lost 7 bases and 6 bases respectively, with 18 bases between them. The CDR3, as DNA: TGTGCCAGCAATAGTATAGGGGGTGGTAATGGCTACACCTTC. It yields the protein CASNSIGGGNGYTF.

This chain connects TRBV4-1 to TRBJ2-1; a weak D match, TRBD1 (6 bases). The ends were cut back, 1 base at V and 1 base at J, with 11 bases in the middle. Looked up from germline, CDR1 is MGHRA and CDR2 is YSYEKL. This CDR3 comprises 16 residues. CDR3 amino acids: CASSQVQGGSYNEQFF. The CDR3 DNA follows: TGCGCCAGCAGCCAAGTACAGGGCGGTTCCTACAATGAGCAGTTCTTC.

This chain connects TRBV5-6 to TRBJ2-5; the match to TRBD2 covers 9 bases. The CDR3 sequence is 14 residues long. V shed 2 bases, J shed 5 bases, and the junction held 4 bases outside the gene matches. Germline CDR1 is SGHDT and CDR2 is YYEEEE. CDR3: CASSFERGAETQYF. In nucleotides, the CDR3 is TGTGCCAGCAGCTTTGAGCGGGGGGCTGAGACCCAGTACTTC.

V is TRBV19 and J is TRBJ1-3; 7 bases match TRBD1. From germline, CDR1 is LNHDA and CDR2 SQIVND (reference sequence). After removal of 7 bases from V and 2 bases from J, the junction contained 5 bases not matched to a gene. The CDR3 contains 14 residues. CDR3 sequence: CASIRGSTGNTIYF. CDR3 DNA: TGTGCCAGTATCAGGGGGAGCACTGGAAACACCATATATTTT.

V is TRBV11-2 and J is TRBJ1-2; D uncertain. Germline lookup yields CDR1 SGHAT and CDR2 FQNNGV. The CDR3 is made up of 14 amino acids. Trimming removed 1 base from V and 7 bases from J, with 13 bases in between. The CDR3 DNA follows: TGTGCCAGCAGCTTAGGATCTGGCCTTACTGGCTACACCTTC. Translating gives CASSLGSGLTGYTF.

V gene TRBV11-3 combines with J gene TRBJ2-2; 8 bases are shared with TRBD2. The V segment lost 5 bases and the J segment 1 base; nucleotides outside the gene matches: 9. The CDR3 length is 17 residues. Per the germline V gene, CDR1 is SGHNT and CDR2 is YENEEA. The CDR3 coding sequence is TGTGCCAGCAGCCCCGGAACCCTAGCGGGGAACACCGGGGAGCTGTTTTTT. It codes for CASSPGTLAGNTGELFF.

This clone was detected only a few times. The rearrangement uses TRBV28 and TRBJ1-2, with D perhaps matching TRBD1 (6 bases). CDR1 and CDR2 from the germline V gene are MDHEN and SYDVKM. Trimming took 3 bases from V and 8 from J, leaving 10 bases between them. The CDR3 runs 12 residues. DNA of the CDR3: TGTGCCAGCAGTTTGGGGACACGAGGCTACACCTTC. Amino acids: CASSLGTRGYTF.

CDR3 sequence: CASSRSGTADTQYF. CDR3 sequence (DNA): TGTGCCAGCAGCCGCTCCGGGACAGCCGATACGCAGTATTTT. V usage is TRBV11-2 and J usage is TRBJ2-3; 7 bases agree with TRBD1. The CDR3 loop spans 14 amino acids. The J segment lost 6 bases and the V segment lost 5 bases, leaving 8 bases of the junction unmatched. Per the germline V gene, CDR1 is SGHAT and CDR2 is FQNNGV. Based on the CDR3 plus reference TRBV11-2 and TRBJ2-3, the full variable domain is EAGVAQSPRYKIIEKRQSVAFWCNPISGHATLYWYQQILGQGPKLLIQFQNNGVVDDSQLPKDRFSAERLKGVDSTLKIQPAKLEDSAVYLCASSRSGTADTQYFGPGTRLTVL.

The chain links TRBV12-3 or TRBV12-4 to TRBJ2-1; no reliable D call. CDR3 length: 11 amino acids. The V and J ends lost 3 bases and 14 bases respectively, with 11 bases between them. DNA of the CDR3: TGTGCCAGCAGTTTCTTTGGGCATAAGTTCTTC. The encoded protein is CASSFFGHKFF.